The T cell receptor beta chain under discussion was sequenced for a study of shared clonotypes between healthy human individuals. Findings and limits, study-wide: Sampling was confined to blood; repertoires within tissues likely differ.

The donor population consisted of healthy HIV-negative adults with no recent acute infections or vaccinations. Profiled with immunoSEQ multiplex PCR; TCRdb holds only in-frame clones, not every one. The repertoire holds more than 2,000,000 clones, with just over 90% as singletons. As concerns this clone: Antigen: not known.

Germline V CDR1 and CDR2: SGHNT, YYREEE (reference sequence). V lost 4 bases and J 7 bases, leaving 7 bases between the germline ends. The CDR3 runs 11 residues. The TCR comes from a man younger than 30 in good health. Some clones in this sample may be carry-over from other donors' samples. Sample: naive CD4+ T cells from PBMCs. Subset here: CD45RA+ positively selected. The chain uses TRBV5-4 and TRBJ2-3, with D possibly matching TRBD2 (5 bases). CDR3 DNA sequence: TGTGCCAGCAGCCCCGGGAATACGCAGTATTTT. Its protein product is CASSPGNTQYF. Full variable domain (outside the CDR3, taken from reference TRBV5-4 and TRBJ2-3): ETGVTQSPTHLIKTRGQQVTLRCSSQSGHNTVSWYQQALGQGPQFIFQYYREEENGRGNFPPRFSGLQFPNYSSELNVNALELDDSALYLCASSPGNTQYFGPGTRLTVL.